This T cell receptor (beta chain) was identified during a study of blood T cell repertoires in COVID-19. Study background: T cells, B-cell-depleted T cells, or PBMCs supplied cDNA or gDNA.

Enrolled during active infection, Seattle patients were then followed longitudinally. Germline CDR1 is LGHDT and CDR2 is YNNKEL (reference sequence). The CDR3 runs to 16 residues. J gave up 8 bases and V 4 bases, and 12 bases lay outside the gene matches. Original processing methods: The authors estimated nucleated cell counts from reference gene primer amplification. Assay used: immunoSEQ multiplex PCR; TCRdb lists only in-frame clones, some missing. D and trimming were read from the DNA, whereas the V and J calls and clone size are those reported in that table. This sample yields 68,000 or so clones, of which 90% to 95% are seen a single time; roughly 7.3% belongs to the top ten.

The receptor was derived from a man aged 40-49 years with COVID-19, enrolled during active disease. The sequenced sample consisted of peripheral blood. The gene calls are TRBV3-1 (or the pseudogene TRBV3-2) and TRBJ2-5; TRBD2 aligns across 11 bases. The CDR3 loop reads CASSPSGGTSVVTQYF. The CDR3 DNA sequence: TGTGCCAGCAGCCCTAGCGGGGGGACATCAGTTGTTACCCAGTACTTC.